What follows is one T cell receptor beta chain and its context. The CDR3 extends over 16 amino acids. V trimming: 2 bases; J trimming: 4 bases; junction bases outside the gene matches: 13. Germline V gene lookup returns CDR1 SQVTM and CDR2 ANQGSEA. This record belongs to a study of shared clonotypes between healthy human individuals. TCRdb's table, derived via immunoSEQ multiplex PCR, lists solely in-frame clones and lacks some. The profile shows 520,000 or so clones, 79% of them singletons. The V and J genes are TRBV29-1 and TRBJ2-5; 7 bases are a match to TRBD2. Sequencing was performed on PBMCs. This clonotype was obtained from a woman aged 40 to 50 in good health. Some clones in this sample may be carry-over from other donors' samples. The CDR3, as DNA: TGCAGCGTTGAAAGCGGGACCACACAGCTGGGAGAGACCCAGTACTTC. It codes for CSVESGTTQLGETQYF.